This is a list of T cell receptor beta chains from one sample in a study of blood T cell repertoires in COVID-19. Data came from immunoSEQ multiplex PCR; TCRdb stores just in-frame clones and leaves some out. This table holds 150,000 or so clones, 85% found once. Sequences were obtained from peripheral blood. The receptors derive from a human donor with acute or convalescent COVID-19. The donor label of this sample is uncertain. The CDR3 runs from the conserved cysteine through the conserved F or W. The D gene is left open where the match is weak. Clone size is stated in some rows and not others, as once, few, many or a class when expanded.

>15|few|TRBD1|TRBV24-1|TRBJ1-1
TGTGCCACCAGTGAGCGGCAGGGGGTGAACACTGAAGCTTTCTTT
CATSERQGVNTEAFF
>13|NA|TRBD2|TRBV30|TRBJ2-1
TGTGCCTGGAGTAAACAGAAAACAACCGGGGGGGTCTTC
CAWSKQKTTGGVF
>14|NA|TRBD2|TRBV3-1/TRBV3-2|TRBJ2-3
TGTGCCAGCAGTAGCGCGGGGGGGAGTGATACGCAGTATTTT
CASSSAGGSDTQYF
>14|NA|NA|TRBV19|TRBJ1-1
TGTGCCAGCTCGGACTCCGGGCCCCTTACTGAAGCTTTCTTT
CASSDSGPLTEAFF
>15|NA|NA|TRBV19|TRBJ2-2
TGTGCCAGTAGTATAGGCAGGTTGAACACCGGGGAGCTGTTTTTT
CASSIGRLNTGELFF
>15|NA|TRBD1|TRBV7-9|TRBJ2-5
TGTGCCAGCAGCTCCGGACAGGCCCCCGGGGTGACCCAGTACTTC
CASSSGQAPGVTQYF
>15|NA|NA|TRBV2|TRBJ1-2
TGTGCCAGCAGTACATTTGGACAGTTTAACTATGGCTACACCTTC
CASSTFGQFNYGYTF
>15|NA|NA|TRBV3-1/TRBV3-2|TRBJ1-5
TGTGCCAGCAGCCAAAGCGGACAGTTGTCTCAGCCCCAGCATTTT
CASSQSGQLSQPQHF
>15|NA|NA|TRBV5-1|TRBJ2-1
TGCGCCAGCAGCCGTCAGTGGGGGGGCCGGGATGAGCAGTTCTTC
CASSRQWGGRDEQFF
>16|NA|NA|TRBV6-5|TRBJ2-7
TGTGCCAGCAGTTTGTCTGAAAGAGCGGGCTCCTACGAGCAGTACTTC
CASSLSERAGSYEQYF
>12|few|NA|TRBV12-3/TRBV12-4|TRBJ1-2
TGTGCCATCTGGACAGCCCAGGGTGGCTACACCTTC
CAIWTAQGGYTF
>15|NA|TRBD1|TRBV18|TRBJ2-2
TGTGCCAGCTCACCCCAACAGGGGGGAACCGGGGAGCTGTTTTTT
CASSPQQGGTGELFF
>13|NA|NA|TRBV7-9|TRBJ1-6
TGTGCCAGCAGCTTAGATTCTACTTCACCCCTCCACTTT
CASSLDSTSPLHF
>19|NA|TRBD1|TRBV28|TRBJ1-2
TGTGCCAGCAGTTTCGGTTTGAGCAGGGGGCCGGAGGGGATCTATGGCTACACCTTC
CASSFGLSRGPEGIYGYTF